These 2 T cell receptor beta chains originate from one sample sequenced in a study of T-cell memory formation after mild COVID-19. Using its own MiXCR run on the 5' RACE reads, TCRdb lists one record per CDR3 protein. The sample has 400,000 to 500,000 distinct CDR3 sequences, 20% to 25% seen once; the top ten hold 7% to 9.5%. The sequencing sample was made of PBMCs or a T cell subset sorted from them (not recorded which). These TCRs come from an adult woman who had mild COVID-19 (a few samples of this study predate the infection). Cell type and time point are not known.

Regarding this clonotype: Mismatch with germline at one junction end may stem from a read error. The chain is built from TRBV12-3 or TRBV12-4 and TRBJ1-1, with 7 bases matching TRBD1. The CDR3 spans 16 residues. CDR3 nucleotide sequence: TGTGCCAGCACCCCCTTATTAGGACAGGAGAACGCTGAAGCTTTCTTT. Translated: CASTPLLGQENAEAFF.

The gene calls are TRBV3-1 and TRBJ1-4, with D hard to call. Germline-derived CDR1 and CDR2 are LGHDT and YNNKEL (reference sequence). This CDR3 region has 13 residues. The V end was cut by 1 base, the J end by 6 bases, with 6 bases between. The CDR3 loop reads CASSQVVDEKLFF. CDR3 sequence (DNA): TGTGCCAGCAGCCAAGTCGTGGATGAAAAACTGTTTTTT.